The 14 T cell receptor beta chains reported below all come from one sample, sequenced in a study of OX40 agonist ivuxolimab in advanced cancers. Some clones are missing from TCRdb's copy, which holds only in-frame ones; the method was immunoSEQ multiplex PCR. In the table there are around 80,000 clones, approximately 90% of which are singletons. The sequenced sample was CD4+ or CD8+ T cells sorted from blood, obtained in a trial of the OX40 agonist ivuxolimab. The receptors come from an adult with an advanced solid tumor such as melanoma, head and neck, liver or kidney cancer.

The gene calls are TRBV2 and TRBJ2-3, with 12 bases lining up with TRBD2. The germline V gene encodes CDR1 SNHLY and CDR2 FYNNEI. V shed 7 bases and J 5 bases; nucleotides not matched to a gene: 10. The CDR3 has 16 amino acids. The CDR3 loop reads CASTDRTSGAGDTQYF. CDR3 DNA: TGTGCCAGCACCGATCGGACTAGCGGGGCGGGAGATACGCAGTATTTT.

The CDR3 region has the DNA TGTGCCAGCAGGCGGACAGGGGGCGACTACGAGCAGTACTTC. Its translation: CASRRTGGDYEQYF. This rearrangement joins TRBV28 to TRBJ2-7; 11 bases map to TRBD1. The V segment lost 6 bases and the J segment 3 bases; nucleotides outside the gene matches: 4. The germline V gene has CDR1 MDHEN and CDR2 SYDVKM. The CDR3 contains 14 residues. The full variable domain, its missing parts supplied by reference TRBV28 and TRBJ2-7, is DVKVTQSSRYLVKRTGEKVFLECVQDMDHENMFWYRQDPGLGLRLIYFSYDVKMKEKGDIPEGYSVSREKKERFSLILESASTNQTSMYLCASRRTGGDYEQYFGPGTRLTVT.

The CDR3 DNA reads TGCGCCAGCAGCTGGGGACAGGGGGCGTTTAATGAGCAGTTCTTC. Protein product: CASSWGQGAFNEQFF. V is TRBV5-1 and J is TRBJ2-1; 12 bases are a match to TRBD1. The junction had 5 bases not matched to a gene; V was cut back by 3 bases and J by 7 bases. The CDR3 loop spans 15 amino acids. The germline CDR1 and CDR2 sequences are SGHRS and YFSETQ.

The chain has TRBV5-1 and TRBJ2-7; 14 bases are shared with TRBD2. Germline V lookup: CDR1 SGHRS, CDR2 YFSETQ. The CDR3 sequence is 18 residues long. Germline trimming cut 0 bases from V and 1 base from J; bases unmatched to any gene: 6. The CDR3 bases are TGCGCCAGCAGCTTGGGGGCAAGACTAGCGGGAGGGTCCTACGAGCAGTACTTC. Protein product: CASSLGARLAGGSYEQYF.

The table lists this clone with a count of one. This sequence joins TRBV14 and TRBJ1-1, with 7 positions matching TRBD1. V lost 4 bases, J lost 11 bases, and 13 bases stayed unmatched. CDR1 and CDR2 (germline): SGHDN, FVKESK. The CDR3 runs 14 residues. The DNA for the CDR3 is TGTGCCAGCAGCCCCCGACAGGGTGGTGGTCTGGCTTTCTTT. The encoded protein is CASSPRQGGGLAFF.

V is TRBV7-6 and J is TRBJ1-4; a possible D gene is TRBD1 (6 bases). CDR3 length: 16 residues. V shed 3 bases and J shed 2 bases, with 13 bases lying between them. Germline lookup yields CDR1 SGHVS and CDR2 FNYEAQ. CDR3 DNA sequence: TGTGCCAGCAGCTTTCCACAGGGTACGACTAATGAAAAACTGTTTTTT. Translation: CASSFPQGTTNEKLFF.

The rearrangement joins TRBV12-5 to TRBJ2-2; 13 bases map to TRBD2. CDR3 length: 18 residues. Germline CDR1 LGHNT, CDR2 FRNRAP. Trimming at V came to 1 base and at J to 3 bases, leaving 5 bases not matched to a gene. The CDR3 coding sequence is TGTGCTAGTGGTTTGGGTGGACTAGCGGGAGCCCACACCGGGGAGCTGTTTTTT. As protein: CASGLGGLAGAHTGELFF.

CDR3 region: CASSPTGGIYTF. DNA for the CDR3: TGTGCCAGCTCACCTACAGGGGGCATCTACACCTTC. V and J are TRBV18 and TRBJ1-2; 9 positions agree with TRBD1. This CDR3 contains 12 residues. J lost 10 bases, V lost 3 bases, and 3 bases had no gene match. Per germline, CDR1 KGHSH and CDR2 LQKENI. Drawing the rest from reference TRBV18 and TRBJ1-2, the complete variable domain is NAGVMQNPRHLVRRRGQEARLRCSPMKGHSHVYWYRQLPEEGLKFMVYLQKENIIDESGMPKERFSAEFPKEGPSILRIQQVVRGDSAAYFCASSPTGGIYTFGSGTRLTVV.

The chain uses TRBV5-1 and TRBJ2-5; 7 bases align to TRBD1. Germline CDR1 reads SGHRS; CDR2 reads YFSETQ. V lost 3 bases to trimming and J lost 4 bases; unmatched junction nucleotides: 12. The CDR3 extends over 16 amino acids. CDR3 in amino acids: CASSWLDRAGRETQYF. CDR3 nucleotide sequence: TGCGCCAGCAGCTGGCTCGACAGGGCCGGGCGAGAGACCCAGTACTTC.

This chain joins TRBV27 and TRBJ2-5, with D possibly TRBD1 on 6 matching bases. The J call may not be correct, given that the DNA end is closer to TRBJ2-7. Germline-derived CDR1 and CDR2 are MNHEY and SMNVEV (reference sequence). The CDR3 runs to 14 residues. CDR3 nucleotide sequence: TGTGCCAGCAGTTTAAGCTTCAGGGGCTACGAGCAGTACTTC. Its translation is CASSLSFRGYEQYF.

The chain carries TRBV7-9 and TRBJ2-1; TRBD2 aligns across 9 bases. The CDR3 consists of 16 residues. With V trimmed by 5 bases and J by 1 base, 6 bases remained unmatched. The germline gives CDR1 SEHNR, CDR2 FQNEAQ (reference sequence). The CDR3 DNA is TGTGCCAGCAGCAAAAAGCGGGAGGTATCCTACAATGAGCAGTTCTTC. Translating gives CASSKKREVSYNEQFF.

The J gene is TRBJ2-3, the V gene TRBV14; tentatively, D is TRBD1 or TRBD2 (7 bases each). V dropped 8 bases and J dropped 2 bases, with 14 bases sitting between them. Germline V gene lookup returns CDR1 SGHDN and CDR2 FVKESK. CDR3 size: 14 residues. Here the CDR3 reads CASSQGGPTDTQYF. CDR3 nucleotides: TGTGCCAGCTCCCAGGGGGGGCCCACAGATACGCAGTATTTT. The full variable domain, completed using reference TRBV14 and TRBJ2-3, is EAGVTQFPSHSVIEKGQTVTLRCDPISGHDNLYWYRRVMGKEIKFLLHFVKESKQDESGMPNNRFLAERTGGTYSTLKVQPAELEDSGVYFCASSQGGPTDTQYFGPGTRLTVL.

The V gene is TRBV18, the J gene TRBJ2-2; TRBD1 aligns across 9 bases. Germline CDR1 reads KGHSH; CDR2 reads LQKENI. Losses at the gene ends were 5 bases for V and 0 bases for J; bases not matched to a gene: 4. The CDR3 has 16 residues. The CDR3 protein is CASSRGQGTNTGELFF. The DNA of the CDR3 is TGTGCCAGCTCAAGGGGACAGGGAACGAACACCGGGGAGCTGTTTTTT.

The V gene is TRBV28, the J gene TRBJ1-5; 8 nucleotides agree with TRBD1. In germline, CDR1 is MDHEN, CDR2 SYDVKM. This CDR3 region has 15 residues. V lost 6 bases and J lost 4; bases outside the gene matches: 8. This CDR3 is CASREGTGANQPQHF. CDR3 coding DNA: TGTGCCAGCAGGGAGGGGACAGGAGCGAATCAGCCCCAGCATTTT.